The present entry profiles one T cell receptor (beta chain) with its context. At one of its ends the junction is not consistent with the germline gene, which may arise from a read error. It was patients with CD8+CD57+ cell expansion by flow cytometry who were chosen for sequencing. Therapy had not been given to patients before blood sampling. The entry originates in a study of CD8+CD57+ T cells in acquired aplastic anemia. At the level of the study: When averaged, DNA from sorted CD4+ and CD8+ cells came to 3 to 3.5 ug.

The CDR3 is 12 amino acids. Germline-derived CDR1 and CDR2 are SGHVS and FQNEAQ. TCR beta VDJ and CDR3 profiling used genomic DNA as template. TCRdb redid the calling of the reads with MiXCR, one entry per CDR3 protein. The sample contains approximately 250,000 distinct CDR3 sequences, about 80% of which appear only once. V is TRBV7-8 and J is TRBJ2-3; D is unclear. Sequenced material: sorted CD4+, CD8+, or CD8+CD57+ T cells (not recorded which) from PBMCs. This TCR was sampled from a human donor with aplastic anemia. In DNA form, the CDR3 reads TGTGCCAGCAGCGTAGGGTCAGATCCCCAGTCTTTT. The encoded protein is CASSVGSDPQSF.